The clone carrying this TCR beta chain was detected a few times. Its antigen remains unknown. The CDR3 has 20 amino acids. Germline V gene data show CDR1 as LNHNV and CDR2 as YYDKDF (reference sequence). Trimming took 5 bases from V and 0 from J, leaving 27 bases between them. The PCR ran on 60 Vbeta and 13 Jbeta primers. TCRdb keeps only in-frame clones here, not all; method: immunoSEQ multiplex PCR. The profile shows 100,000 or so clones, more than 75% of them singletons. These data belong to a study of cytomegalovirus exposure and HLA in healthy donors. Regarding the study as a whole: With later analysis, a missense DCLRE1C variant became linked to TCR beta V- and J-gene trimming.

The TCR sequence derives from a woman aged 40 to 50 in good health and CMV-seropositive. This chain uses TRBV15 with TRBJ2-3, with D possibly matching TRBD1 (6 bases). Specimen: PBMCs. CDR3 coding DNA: TGTGCCACCAGCGGAGCAGGGGATGGGTGGGCTAGCAGAAGCACAGATACGCAGTATTTT. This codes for CATSGAGDGWASRSTDTQYF.